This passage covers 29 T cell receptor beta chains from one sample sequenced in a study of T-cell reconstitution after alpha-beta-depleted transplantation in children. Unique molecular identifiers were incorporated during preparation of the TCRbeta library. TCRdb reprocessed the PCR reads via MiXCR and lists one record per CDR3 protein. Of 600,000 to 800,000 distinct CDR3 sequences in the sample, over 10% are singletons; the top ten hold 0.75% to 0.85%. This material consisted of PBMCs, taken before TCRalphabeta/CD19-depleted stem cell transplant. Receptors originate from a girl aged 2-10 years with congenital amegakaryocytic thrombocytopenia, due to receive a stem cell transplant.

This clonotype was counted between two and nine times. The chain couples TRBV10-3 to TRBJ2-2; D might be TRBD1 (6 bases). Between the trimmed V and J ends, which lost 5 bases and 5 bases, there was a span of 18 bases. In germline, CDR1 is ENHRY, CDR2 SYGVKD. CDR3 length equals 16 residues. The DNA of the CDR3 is TGTGCCATCAGTTACAAAGGGGGAAGGGAAACCGGGGAGCTGTTTTTT. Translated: CAISYKGGRETGELFF.

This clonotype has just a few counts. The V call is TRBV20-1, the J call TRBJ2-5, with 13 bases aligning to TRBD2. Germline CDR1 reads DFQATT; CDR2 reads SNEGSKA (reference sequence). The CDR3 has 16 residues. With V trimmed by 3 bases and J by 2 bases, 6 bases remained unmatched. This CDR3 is CSARGLAGPPQETQYF. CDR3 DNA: TGCAGTGCTAGGGGACTAGCGGGACCCCCACAAGAGACCCAGTACTTC.

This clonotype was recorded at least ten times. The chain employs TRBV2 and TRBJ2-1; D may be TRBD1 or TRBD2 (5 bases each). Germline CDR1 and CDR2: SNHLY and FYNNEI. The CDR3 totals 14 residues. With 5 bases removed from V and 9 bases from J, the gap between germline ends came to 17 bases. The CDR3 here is CASSILSGTGEQFF. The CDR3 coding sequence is TGTGCCAGCAGTATCTTGAGCGGCACAGGTGAGCAGTTCTTC.

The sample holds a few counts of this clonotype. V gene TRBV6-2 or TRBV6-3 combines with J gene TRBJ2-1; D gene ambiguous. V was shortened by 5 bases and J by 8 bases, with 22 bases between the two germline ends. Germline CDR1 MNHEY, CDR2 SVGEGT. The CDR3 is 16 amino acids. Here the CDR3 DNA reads TGTGCCAGCAGTCCCTCCAACTTAGGATATACATATGAGCAGTTCTTC. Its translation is CASSPSNLGYTYEQFF.

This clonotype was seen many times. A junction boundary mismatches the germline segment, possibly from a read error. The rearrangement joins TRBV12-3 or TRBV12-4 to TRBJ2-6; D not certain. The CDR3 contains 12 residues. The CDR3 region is CASSFGANVLTF. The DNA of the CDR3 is TGCGCCAGCAGTTTCGGGGCCAACGTCCTGACTTTC.

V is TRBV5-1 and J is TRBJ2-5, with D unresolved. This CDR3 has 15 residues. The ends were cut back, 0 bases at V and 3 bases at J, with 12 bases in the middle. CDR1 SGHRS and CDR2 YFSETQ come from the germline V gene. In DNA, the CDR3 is TGCGCCAGCAGCTTGGTTTCGGCGGCAAAAGAGACCCAGTACTTC. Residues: CASSLVSAAKETQYF. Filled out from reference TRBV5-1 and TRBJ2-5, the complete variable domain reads KAGVTQTPRYLIKTRGQQVTLSCSPISGHRSVSWYQQTPGQGLQFLFEYFSETQRNKGNFPGRFSGRQFSNSRSEMNVSTLELGDSALYLCASSLVSAAKETQYFGPGTRLLVL.

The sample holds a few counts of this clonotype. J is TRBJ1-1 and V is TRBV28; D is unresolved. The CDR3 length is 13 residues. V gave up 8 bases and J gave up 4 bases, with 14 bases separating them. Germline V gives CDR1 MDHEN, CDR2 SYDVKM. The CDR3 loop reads CASHSGSPTEAFF. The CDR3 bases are TGTGCCAGCCACTCCGGGAGTCCCACTGAAGCTTTCTTT.

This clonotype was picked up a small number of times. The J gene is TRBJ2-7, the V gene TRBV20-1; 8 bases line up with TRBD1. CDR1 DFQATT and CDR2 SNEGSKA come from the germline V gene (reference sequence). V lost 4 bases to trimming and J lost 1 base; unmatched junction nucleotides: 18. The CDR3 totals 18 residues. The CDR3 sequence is CSATLQGAVLASSYEQYF. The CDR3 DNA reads TGCAGTGCTACTCTCCAGGGGGCGGTATTAGCGTCGTCCTACGAGCAGTACTTC.

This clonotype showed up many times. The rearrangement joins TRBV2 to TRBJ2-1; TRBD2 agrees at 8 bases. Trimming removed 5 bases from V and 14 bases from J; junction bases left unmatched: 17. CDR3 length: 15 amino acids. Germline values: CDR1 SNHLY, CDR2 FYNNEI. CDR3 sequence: CASSPGLVAPSAEFF. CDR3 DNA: TGTGCCAGCAGTCCGGGACTAGTGGCTCCCTCCGCAGAGTTCTTC.

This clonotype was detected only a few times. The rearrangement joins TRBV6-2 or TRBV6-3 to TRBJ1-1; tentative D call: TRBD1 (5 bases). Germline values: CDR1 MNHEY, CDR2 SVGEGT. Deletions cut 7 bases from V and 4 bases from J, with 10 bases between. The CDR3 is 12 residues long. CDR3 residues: CASNQGGTEAFF. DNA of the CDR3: TGTGCCAGCAACCAGGGCGGCACTGAAGCTTTCTTT.

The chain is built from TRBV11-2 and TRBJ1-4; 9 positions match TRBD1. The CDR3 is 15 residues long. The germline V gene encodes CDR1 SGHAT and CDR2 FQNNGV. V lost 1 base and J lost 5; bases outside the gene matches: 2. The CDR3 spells CASSLGDRVNEKLFF. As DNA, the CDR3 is TGTGCCAGCAGCTTAGGGGACAGGGTAAATGAAAAACTGTTTTTT.

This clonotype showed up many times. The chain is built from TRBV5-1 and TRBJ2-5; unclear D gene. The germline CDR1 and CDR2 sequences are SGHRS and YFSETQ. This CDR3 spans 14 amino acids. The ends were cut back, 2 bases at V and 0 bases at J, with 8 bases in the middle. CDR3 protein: CASSFSGNQETQYF. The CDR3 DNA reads TGCGCCAGCAGCTTTTCAGGAAACCAAGAGACCCAGTACTTC.

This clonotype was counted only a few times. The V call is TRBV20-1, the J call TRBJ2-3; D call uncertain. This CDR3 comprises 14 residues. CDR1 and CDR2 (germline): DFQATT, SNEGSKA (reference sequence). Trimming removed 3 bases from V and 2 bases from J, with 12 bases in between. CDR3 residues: CSARLGGNTDTQYF. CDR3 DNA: TGCAGTGCTAGGTTGGGCGGAAACACAGATACGCAGTATTTT.

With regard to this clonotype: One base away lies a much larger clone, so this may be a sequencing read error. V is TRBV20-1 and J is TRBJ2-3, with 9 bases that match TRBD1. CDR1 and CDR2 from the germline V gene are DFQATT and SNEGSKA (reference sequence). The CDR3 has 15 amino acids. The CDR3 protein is CSAPPRDRVADTHYF. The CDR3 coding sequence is TGCAGTGCTCCTCCCCGGGACAGGGTCGCAGATACGCACTATTTT.

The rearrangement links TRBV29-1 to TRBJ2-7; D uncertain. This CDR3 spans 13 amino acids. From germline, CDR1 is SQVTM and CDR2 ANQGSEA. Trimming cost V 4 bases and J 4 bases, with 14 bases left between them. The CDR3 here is CSVGSERPYEQYF. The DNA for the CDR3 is TGCAGCGTTGGCTCGGAGAGGCCGTACGAGCAGTACTTC.

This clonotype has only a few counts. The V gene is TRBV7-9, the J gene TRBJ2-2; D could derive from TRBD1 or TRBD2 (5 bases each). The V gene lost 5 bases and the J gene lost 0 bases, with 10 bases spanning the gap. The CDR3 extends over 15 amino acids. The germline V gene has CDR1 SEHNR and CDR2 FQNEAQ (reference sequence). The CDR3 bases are TGTGCCAGCAGCCGGGACGGGTCGAACACCGGGGAGCTGTTTTTT. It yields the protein CASSRDGSNTGELFF.

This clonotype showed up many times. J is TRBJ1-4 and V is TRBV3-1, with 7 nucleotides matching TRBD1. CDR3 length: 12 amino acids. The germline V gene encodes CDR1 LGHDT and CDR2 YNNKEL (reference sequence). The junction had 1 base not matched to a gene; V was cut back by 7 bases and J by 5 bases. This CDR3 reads CASTGGNEKLFF. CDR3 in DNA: TGTGCCAGCACAGGGGGGAATGAAAAACTGTTTTTT.

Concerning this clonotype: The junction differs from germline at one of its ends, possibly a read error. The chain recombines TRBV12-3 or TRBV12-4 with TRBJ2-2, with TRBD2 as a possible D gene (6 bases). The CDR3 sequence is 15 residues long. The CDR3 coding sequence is TGTGCCGGCAGCTCCCCAGCGGGCGCTACCGGGGAGCTGTTTTTT. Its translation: CAGSSPAGATGELFF.

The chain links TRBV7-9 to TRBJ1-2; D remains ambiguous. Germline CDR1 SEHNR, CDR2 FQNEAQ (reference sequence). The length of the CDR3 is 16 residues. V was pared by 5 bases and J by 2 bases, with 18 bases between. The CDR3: CASSRLVGSANYGYTF. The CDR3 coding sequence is TGTGCCAGCAGCCGATTAGTAGGGTCGGCCAACTATGGCTACACCTTC.

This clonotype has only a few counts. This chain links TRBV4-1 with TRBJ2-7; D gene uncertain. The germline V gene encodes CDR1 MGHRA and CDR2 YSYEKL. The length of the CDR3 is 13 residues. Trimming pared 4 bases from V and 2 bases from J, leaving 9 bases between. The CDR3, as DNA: TGCGCCAGCAGCCGAGACATCACCTACGAGCAGTACTTC. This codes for CASSRDITYEQYF.

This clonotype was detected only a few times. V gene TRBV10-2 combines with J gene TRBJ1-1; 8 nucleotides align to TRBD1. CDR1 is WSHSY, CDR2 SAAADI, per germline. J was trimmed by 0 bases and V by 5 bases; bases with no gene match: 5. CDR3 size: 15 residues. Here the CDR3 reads CASSLTGALNTEAFF. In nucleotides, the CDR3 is TGCGCCAGCAGTCTGACAGGGGCCCTGAACACTGAAGCTTTCTTT.

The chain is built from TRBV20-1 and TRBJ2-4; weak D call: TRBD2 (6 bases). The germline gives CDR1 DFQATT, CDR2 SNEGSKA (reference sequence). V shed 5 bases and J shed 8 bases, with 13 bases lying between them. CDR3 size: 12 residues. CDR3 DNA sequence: TGCAGTGCTGTCGCTAGCGTTGACATTCAGTACTTC. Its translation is CSAVASVDIQYF.

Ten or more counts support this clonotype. The CDR3 sequence: CASSTPGQGASGDTQYF. The DNA of the CDR3 is TGTGCCAGCAGTACTCCGGGACAGGGGGCGAGTGGAGATACGCAGTATTTT. The rearrangement uses TRBV12-3 or TRBV12-4 and TRBJ2-3, with 12 positions matching TRBD1. The V gene end was trimmed by 5 bases and the J gene end by 5 bases; junction bases not matched to a gene: 11. The length of the CDR3 is 17 residues.

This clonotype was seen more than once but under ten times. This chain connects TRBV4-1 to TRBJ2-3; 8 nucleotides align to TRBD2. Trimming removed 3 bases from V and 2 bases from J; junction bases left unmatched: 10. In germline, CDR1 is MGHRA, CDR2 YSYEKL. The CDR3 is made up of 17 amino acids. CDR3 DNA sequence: TGCGCCAGCAGCCAGAGAAAGCGGGAGATGTTCACAGATACGCAGTATTTT. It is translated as CASSQRKREMFTDTQYF.

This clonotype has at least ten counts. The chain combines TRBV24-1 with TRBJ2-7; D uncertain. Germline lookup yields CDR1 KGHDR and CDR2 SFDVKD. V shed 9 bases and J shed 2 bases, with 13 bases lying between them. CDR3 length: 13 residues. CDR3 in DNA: TGTGCCACCGGAACCGGGTCGACCTACGAGCAGTACTTC. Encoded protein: CATGTGSTYEQYF.

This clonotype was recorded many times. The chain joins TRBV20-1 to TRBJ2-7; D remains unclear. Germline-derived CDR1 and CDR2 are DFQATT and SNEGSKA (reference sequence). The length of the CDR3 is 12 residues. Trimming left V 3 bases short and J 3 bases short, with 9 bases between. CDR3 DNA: TGCAGTGCTAGCCGCGACCTCTACGAGCAGTACTTC. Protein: CSASRDLYEQYF.

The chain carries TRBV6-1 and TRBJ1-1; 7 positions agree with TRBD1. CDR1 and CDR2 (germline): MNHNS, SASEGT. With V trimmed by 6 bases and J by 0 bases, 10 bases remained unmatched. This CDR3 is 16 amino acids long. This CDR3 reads CASRNRDSPMNTEAFF. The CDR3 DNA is TGTGCCAGCAGAAACAGGGACAGCCCCATGAACACTGAAGCTTTCTTT.

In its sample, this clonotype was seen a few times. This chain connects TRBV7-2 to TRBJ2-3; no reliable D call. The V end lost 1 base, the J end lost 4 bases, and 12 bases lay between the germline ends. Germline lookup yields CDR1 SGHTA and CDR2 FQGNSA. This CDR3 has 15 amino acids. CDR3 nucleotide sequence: TGTGCCAGCAGCTTAGGAGCAGTTAGTTCAGATACGCAGTATTTT. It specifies CASSLGAVSSDTQYF.

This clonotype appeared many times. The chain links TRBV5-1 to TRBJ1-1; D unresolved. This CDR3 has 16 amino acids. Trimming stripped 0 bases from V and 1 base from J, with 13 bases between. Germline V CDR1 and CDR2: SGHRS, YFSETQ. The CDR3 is CASSLVRWPRNTEAFF. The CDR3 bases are TGCGCCAGCAGCTTGGTAAGGTGGCCAAGGAACACTGAAGCTTTCTTT.